Listed below are T cell receptor beta chains from one sample, sequenced in a study of response to subunit inactivated influenza vaccine. MiXCR, applied by TCRdb to the RT-PCR reads, yields one record per CDR3 protein. The data show over 800,000 distinct CDR3 sequences, with around 20% seen just once and about 10% held by the top ten. The source material was PBMCs from blood, sampled roughly 5 days after vaccination. These receptors all stem from a man aged 50 or older who received an inactivated influenza vaccine. The conserved cysteine and the conserved F or W are not part of the CDR3 here. Each record gives: clone size, J gene, V gene, CDR3 protein. Part of the rows lack a size; the others show once, few, many or a class for expanded clones.

size: -; J: TRBJ2-7; V: TRBV10-2; CDR3: ASSGQGGAYEQY
size: -; J: TRBJ1-5; V: TRBV7-2; CDR3: ASSLVGGSGNQPQH
size: -; J: TRBJ1-2; V: TRBV6-5; CDR3: ATRTSYGYT
size: few; J: TRBJ1-2; V: TRBV5-4; CDR3: ASSWTAGNYGYT
size: -; J: TRBJ2-7; V: TRBV15; CDR3: ATSAGGGTSYEQY
size: -; J: TRBJ2-1; V: TRBV28; CDR3: ASSFSGRAYNEQF
size: -; J: TRBJ2-5; V: TRBV4-3; CDR3: ASSSLGGKETQY
size: -; J: TRBJ1-2; V: TRBV9; CDR3: AISVESTNYGYT
size: -; J: TRBJ2-1; V: TRBV7-2; CDR3: ASSLSGLAGEDNEQF
size: few; J: TRBJ1-1; V: TRBV29-1; CDR3: SVYQGQNTEAF
size: -; J: TRBJ2-1; V: TRBV15; CDR3: ATSSRGVDPSSYNEQF
size: few; J: TRBJ2-6; V: TRBV5-1; CDR3: ASRGTAFASGANVLT
size: -; J: TRBJ2-2; V: TRBV12-3/TRBV12-4; CDR3: ASSLSRVTGELF